This T cell receptor (beta chain) appears in the sequencing data of a study of T cell changes during pregnancy in multiple sclerosis. Generated by immunoSEQ multiplex PCR, the TCRdb table keeps only in-frame clones and is missing some. The sample has fewer than 25,000 clones; roughly 90% are singletons. Deletions cut 1 base from V and 5 bases from J, with 4 bases between. The germline V gene has CDR1 LNHNV and CDR2 YYDKDF (reference sequence). There are 12 residues in the CDR3. The chain couples TRBV15 to TRBJ2-3; no definite D call. The sequence was collected from a female donor with multiple sclerosis, enrolled in a pregnancy study. Material: CD8+ T cells from peripheral blood mononuclear cells, obtained in the first trimester of pregnancy. CDR3 region: CATSRAGDTQYF. The CDR3 DNA reads as TGTGCCACCAGCAGAGCGGGAGATACGCAGTATTTT.